Listed below are T cell receptor beta chains from one sample, sequenced in a study of spatial heterogeneity in lung cancer. TCRdb recomputed calls from the 5' RACE reads with MiXCR, one row per CDR3 protein. Counted here are around 100,000 distinct CDR3 sequences, approximately 4.4% occurring once; the ten biggest clones make up roughly 20%. The sample here was lung tumor tissue, taken at surgery. The source of these receptors is a male donor with early-stage non-small cell lung cancer. The CDR3 runs from the conserved cysteine through the conserved F or W. Each record gives: V gene, D gene, J gene, clone size, CDR3 DNA, CDR3 protein. A D gene is named only where the DNA matches it firmly. Not every row has a clone size; where given, it reads once, few, many or a size class.

V: TRBV10-3
D: NA
J: TRBJ2-5
size: many
DNA: TGTGCCATCAGTGAATGGCTTCAAGAGACCCAGTACTTC
CDR3: CAISEWLQETQYF

V: TRBV20-1
D: TRBD2
J: TRBJ2-1
size: many
DNA: TGCAGTGCTAGAAGACGACTAGCGGGGTACAATGAGCAGTTCTTC
CDR3: CSARRRLAGYNEQFF

V: TRBV15
D: NA
J: TRBJ1-4
size: many
DNA: TGTGCCACCAGCAGAGAGGATGAAAAACTGTTTTTT
CDR3: CATSREDEKLFF

V: TRBV5-1
D: NA
J: TRBJ2-2
size: many
DNA: TGCGCCAGCACAGTGATGGACAGTATCGCCGGGGAGCTGTTTTTT
CDR3: CASTVMDSIAGELFF

V: TRBV7-9
D: TRBD2
J: TRBJ2-2
size: few
DNA: TGTGCCAGCAGTATGGGACTATCGAACACCGGGGAGCTGTTTTTT
CDR3: CASSMGLSNTGELFF

V: TRBV27
D: NA
J: TRBJ2-6
size: many
DNA: TGTGCCAGCAGCAAATACAGGGCTGGCTCTGGGGCCAACGTCCTGACTTTC
CDR3: CASSKYRAGSGANVLTF

V: TRBV20-1
D: TRBD1
J: TRBJ2-3
size: many
DNA: TGCAGTGCGGACCCGGGACAGGCGACAGATACGCAGTATTTT
CDR3: CSADPGQATDTQYF

V: TRBV20-1
D: TRBD2
J: TRBJ2-7
size: many
DNA: TGCAGTGCTACCGGGACTAGCGGGAGAAGGTACGAGCAGTACTTC
CDR3: CSATGTSGRRYEQYF

V: TRBV11-2
D: NA
J: TRBJ2-5
size: few
DNA: TGTGCCAGCAGCTTGGCGCATGAGACCCAGTACTTC
CDR3: CASSLAHETQYF

V: TRBV29-1
D: TRBD2
J: TRBJ2-1
size: many
DNA: TGCAGCGCGAACCCTAGCGGGAGCGGGTACAATGAGCAGTTCTTC
CDR3: CSANPSGSGYNEQFF

V: TRBV3-1
D: NA
J: TRBJ2-5
size: many
DNA: TGTGCCAGCAGCAGTCGGACTACCCAAGAGACCCAGTACTTC
CDR3: CASSSRTTQETQYF

V: TRBV6-6
D: NA
J: TRBJ1-1
size: NA
DNA: TGTGCCAGCAGTCCTTCTAGTTTCAGAGCTTTCTTT
CDR3: CASSPSSFRAFF

V: TRBV2
D: TRBD2
J: TRBJ2-2
size: many
DNA: TGTGCCAGCAGAGGTGGCGGGGGCACCGGGGAGCTGTTTTTT
CDR3: CASRGGGGTGELFF

V: TRBV10-1
D: NA
J: TRBJ2-7
size: NA
DNA: TGCGCCAGCAGGACTGAGAGGGAGATTCCCTACGAGCAGTACTTC
CDR3: CASRTEREIPYEQYF

V: TRBV6-5
D: NA
J: TRBJ1-2
size: many
DNA: TGTGCCAGCAGTCCAACCACCGGGGCCTCCGGCTATGGCTACACCTTC
CDR3: CASSPTTGASGYGYTF

V: TRBV20-1
D: NA
J: TRBJ2-7
size: many
DNA: TGCAGTGCTTACGAGGGAAGGTCCGACGAGCAGTACTTC
CDR3: CSAYEGRSDEQYF

V: TRBV18
D: NA
J: TRBJ1-2
size: few
DNA: TGTGCCAGCTCCAGGGACGGGCCCGTGGACTATGGCTACACCTTC
CDR3: CASSRDGPVDYGYTF

V: TRBV20-1
D: TRBD1
J: TRBJ2-3
size: many
DNA: TGCAGTGCCGCACAGGGGACGGATACGCAGTATTTT
CDR3: CSAAQGTDTQYF

V: TRBV18
D: TRBD2
J: TRBJ2-3
size: many
DNA: TGTGCCAGCTCACCCTTAGCGGGACTCACAGATACGCAGTATTTT
CDR3: CASSPLAGLTDTQYF

V: TRBV11-2
D: NA
J: TRBJ2-1
size: many
DNA: TGTGCCAGCAGCTTAGGGCACTACAATGAGCAGTTCTTC
CDR3: CASSLGHYNEQFF

V: TRBV25-1
D: TRBD2
J: TRBJ2-7
size: many
DNA: TGTGCCAGCAGTGTCGCGGGAGGGCTTGGAGAGCAGTACTTC
CDR3: CASSVAGGLGEQYF

V: TRBV10-2
D: TRBD1
J: TRBJ1-4
size: many
DNA: TGCGCCAGCAGCCAAGGACAGGGTACTAATGAAAAACTGTTTTTT
CDR3: CASSQGQGTNEKLFF

V: TRBV12-3/TRBV12-4
D: NA
J: TRBJ2-1
size: many
DNA: TGTGCCAGCAGTCTAGTCCGGGGCGATGAGCAGTTCTTC
CDR3: CASSLVRGDEQFF

V: TRBV3-1
D: NA
J: TRBJ1-1
size: many
DNA: TGTGCCAGCAGCCAACCAGGGAGGAACACTGAAGCTTTCTTT
CDR3: CASSQPGRNTEAFF

V: TRBV4-1
D: NA
J: TRBJ2-7
size: NA
DNA: TGCGCCAGCAGCCTAGACTCTCTCTCCTACGAGCAGTACTTC
CDR3: CASSLDSLSYEQYF

V: TRBV3-1
D: TRBD1
J: TRBJ2-1
size: many
DNA: TGTGCCAGCAGCCAAGATCTCGGCGGGACAGGGGGCAATGAGCAGTTCTTC
CDR3: CASSQDLGGTGGNEQFF

V: TRBV5-4
D: NA
J: TRBJ2-7
size: many
DNA: TGTGCCAGCAGCTCCGACATTCTCTACGAGCAGTACTTC
CDR3: CASSSDILYEQYF

V: TRBV5-1
D: NA
J: TRBJ2-1
size: few
DNA: TGCGCCAGCAGCTTGGCCCAAGGTGAGGGTGAGCAGTTCTTC
CDR3: CASSLAQGEGEQFF

V: TRBV27
D: NA
J: TRBJ2-2
size: many
DNA: TGTGCCAGCAGTTTTTCAATCGGTCCCGGGGAGCTGTTTTTT
CDR3: CASSFSIGPGELFF

V: TRBV27
D: NA
J: TRBJ1-6
size: many
DNA: TGTGCCAGCAGCCCAAGGCCCAGGGTTTCACCCCTCCACTTT
CDR3: CASSPRPRVSPLHF

V: TRBV28
D: TRBD2
J: TRBJ2-5
size: few
DNA: TGTGCCAGCGGTAGCGGGAGAGGTGAGACCCAGTACTTC
CDR3: CASGSGRGETQYF

V: TRBV4-1
D: NA
J: TRBJ2-7
size: NA
DNA: TGCGCCAGCAGCCCCACCGGGACTTACCCTTACGAGCAGTACTTC
CDR3: CASSPTGTYPYEQYF

V: TRBV12-3/TRBV12-4
D: TRBD2
J: TRBJ2-5
size: many
DNA: TGTGCCAGCAGATCCTGGACTAGCGGACAAGAGACCCAGTACTTC
CDR3: CASRSWTSGQETQYF

V: TRBV6-6
D: NA
J: TRBJ2-3
size: many
DNA: TGTGCCAGCACCCCCCCTTCCACAGATACGCAGTATTTT
CDR3: CASTPPSTDTQYF

V: TRBV7-6
D: TRBD2
J: TRBJ2-3
size: NA
DNA: TGTGCCAGCAGCCCCGCAGCGGGAGCCCCAGATACGCAGTATTTT
CDR3: CASSPAAGAPDTQYF

V: TRBV7-9
D: NA
J: TRBJ2-3
size: many
DNA: TGTGCCAGCACCGGGCGATTCACAGATACGCAGTATTTT
CDR3: CASTGRFTDTQYF

V: TRBV3-1
D: NA
J: TRBJ2-2
size: many
DNA: TGTGCCAGCAGCCAAGAAAGCAGGATCGGCACCGGGGAGCTGTTTTTT
CDR3: CASSQESRIGTGELFF

V: TRBV12-3/TRBV12-4
D: NA
J: TRBJ2-1
size: many
DNA: TGTGCCAGCAGTTTTTTAGCGGAAATGGGTGAGCAGTTCTTC
CDR3: CASSFLAEMGEQFF

V: TRBV4-2
D: NA
J: TRBJ2-3
size: many
DNA: TGTGCCAGCAGCCCGAGAGTCTCGGAGACAGATACGCAGTATTTT
CDR3: CASSPRVSETDTQYF

V: TRBV7-2
D: TRBD2
J: TRBJ2-5
size: NA
DNA: TGTGCCAGCAGGCGAGCGGGAGGGATGAAGACCCAGTACTTC
CDR3: CASRRAGGMKTQYF

V: TRBV3-1
D: NA
J: TRBJ1-3
size: many
DNA: TGTGCCAGCGCCAAGGGCCTCGAGGACACCATATATTTT
CDR3: CASAKGLEDTIYF

V: TRBV5-7
D: NA
J: TRBJ2-7
size: few
DNA: TGTGCCAGCAGCTTGGCCGACAGGCACTCCTACGAGCAGTACTTC
CDR3: CASSLADRHSYEQYF

V: TRBV2
D: NA
J: TRBJ1-6
size: many
DNA: TGTGCCAGCAGGGTCTCGGGGGGTTATAATTCACCCCTCCACTTT
CDR3: CASRVSGGYNSPLHF

V: TRBV5-4
D: NA
J: TRBJ2-1
size: many
DNA: TGTGCCAGCAGCTCTTTCTTTCCCCTAGTGTTCTTC
CDR3: CASSSFFPLVFF

V: TRBV6-1
D: NA
J: TRBJ2-1
size: NA
DNA: TGTGCCAGCAGTGAAAATGGCTACTTCAATGAGCAGTTCTTC
CDR3: CASSENGYFNEQFF

V: TRBV18
D: NA
J: TRBJ1-3
size: many
DNA: TGTGCCAGCTCACACAACCAGCACTCTGGAAACACCATATATTTT
CDR3: CASSHNQHSGNTIYF

V: TRBV6-6
D: NA
J: TRBJ1-1
size: many
DNA: TGTGCCAGCAGTTACCTCGTGTATAGACTTACGGGCACTGAAGCTTTCTTT
CDR3: CASSYLVYRLTGTEAFF

V: TRBV6-2/TRBV6-3
D: NA
J: TRBJ2-4
size: many
DNA: TGTGCCAGCAGGCTAGCCTTAGCCAAAAACATTCAGTACTTC
CDR3: CASRLALAKNIQYF